This TCR beta chain emerged from a study of blood T cell repertoires in COVID-19. Study as a whole: T cells, B-cell-depleted T cells, or PBMCs supplied cDNA or gDNA.

Germline V gene data show CDR1 as SGHAT and CDR2 as FQNNGV. The CDR3 is 13 residues long. The J segment lost 14 bases and the V segment lost 1 base, leaving 7 bases of the junction unmatched. Original data processing: It was from reference gene primer amplification that nucleated cell counts were estimated. This table comes from immunoSEQ multiplex PCR, and its TCRdb copy is limited to in-frame clones, with some not included. The V and J calls and clone size come from that table; D and trimming were worked out from the DNA. The sample records over 200,000 clones, 70% to 85% being singletons. The receptor was isolated from a woman of 80 years or more with acute or convalescent COVID-19. The chain has TRBV11-2 and TRBJ1-3; TRBD1 matches at 8 bases. What was sequenced was peripheral blood. In nucleotides, the CDR3 is TGTGCCAGCAGCTTAGCTCAGACAGGGGTACTATATTTT. It encodes CASSLAQTGVLYF.